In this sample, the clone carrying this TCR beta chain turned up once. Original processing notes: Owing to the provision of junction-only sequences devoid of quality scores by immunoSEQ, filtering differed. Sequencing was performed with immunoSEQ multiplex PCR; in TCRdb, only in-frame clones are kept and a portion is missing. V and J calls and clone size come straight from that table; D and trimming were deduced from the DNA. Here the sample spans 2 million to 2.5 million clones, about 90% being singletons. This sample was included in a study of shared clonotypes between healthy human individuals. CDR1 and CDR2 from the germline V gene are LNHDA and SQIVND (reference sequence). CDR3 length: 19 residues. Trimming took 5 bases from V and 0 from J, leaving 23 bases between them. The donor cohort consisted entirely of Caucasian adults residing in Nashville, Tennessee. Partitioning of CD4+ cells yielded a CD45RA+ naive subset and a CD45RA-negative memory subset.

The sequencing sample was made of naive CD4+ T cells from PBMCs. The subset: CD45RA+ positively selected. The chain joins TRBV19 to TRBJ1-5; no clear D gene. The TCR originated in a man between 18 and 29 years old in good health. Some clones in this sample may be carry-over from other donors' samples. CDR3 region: CASSLPAPGRSYSNQPQHF. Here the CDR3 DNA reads TGTGCCAGTAGTCTTCCCGCCCCCGGGCGGTCCTATAGCAATCAGCCCCAGCATTTT.